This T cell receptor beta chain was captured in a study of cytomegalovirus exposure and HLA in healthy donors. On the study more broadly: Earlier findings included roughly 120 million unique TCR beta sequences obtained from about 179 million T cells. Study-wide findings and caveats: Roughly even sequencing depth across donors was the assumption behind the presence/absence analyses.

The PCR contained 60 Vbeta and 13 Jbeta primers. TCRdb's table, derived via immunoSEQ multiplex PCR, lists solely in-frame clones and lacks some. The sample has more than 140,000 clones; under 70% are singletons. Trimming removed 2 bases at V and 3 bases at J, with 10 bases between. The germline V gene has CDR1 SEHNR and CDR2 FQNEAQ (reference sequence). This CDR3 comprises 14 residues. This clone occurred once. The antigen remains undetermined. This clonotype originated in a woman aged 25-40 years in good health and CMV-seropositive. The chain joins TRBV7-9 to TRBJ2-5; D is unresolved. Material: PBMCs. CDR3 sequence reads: CASSLMQAEETQYF. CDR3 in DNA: TGTGCCAGCAGCTTAATGCAAGCTGAAGAGACCCAGTACTTC.